This T cell receptor beta chain originates from a study of cytomegalovirus exposure and HLA in healthy donors. Points from the study as a whole: It was approximately 170 TCR beta chains that were listed as cytomegalovirus-associated.

Primers for the PCR totalled 60 Vbeta and 13 Jbeta. This table comes from immunoSEQ multiplex PCR, and its TCRdb copy is limited to in-frame clones, with some not included. Of about 150,000 clones listed, roughly 82% are singletons. As concerns this clone: Its antigen is not identified.

The source material was PBMCs. The receptor comes from a man aged 50-59 years in good health and CMV-seropositive.

CDR3 nucleotide sequence: TGTGCCAGCCATCTAGGATCAGGGTCGTATCAGCCCCAGCATTTT. As protein: CASHLGSGSYQPQHF. The chain links TRBV18 to TRBJ1-5; D possibly corresponds to TRBD1 (5 bases). CDR1 is KGHSH, CDR2 LQKENI, per germline. The CDR3 consists of 15 residues. V lost 8 bases to trimming and J lost 5 bases, with 19 bases between them.